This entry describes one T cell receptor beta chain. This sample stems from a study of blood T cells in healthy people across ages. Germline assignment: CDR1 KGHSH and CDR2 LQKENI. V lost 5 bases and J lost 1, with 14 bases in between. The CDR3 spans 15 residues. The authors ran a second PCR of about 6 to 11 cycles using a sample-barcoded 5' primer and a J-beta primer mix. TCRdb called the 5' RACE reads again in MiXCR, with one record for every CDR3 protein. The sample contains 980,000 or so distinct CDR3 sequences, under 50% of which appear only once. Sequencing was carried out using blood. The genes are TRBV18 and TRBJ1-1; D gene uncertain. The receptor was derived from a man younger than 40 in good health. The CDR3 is CASSTGEGRNTEAFF. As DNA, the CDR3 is TGTGCCAGCTCAACTGGGGAGGGTCGGAACACTGAAGCTTTCTTT.